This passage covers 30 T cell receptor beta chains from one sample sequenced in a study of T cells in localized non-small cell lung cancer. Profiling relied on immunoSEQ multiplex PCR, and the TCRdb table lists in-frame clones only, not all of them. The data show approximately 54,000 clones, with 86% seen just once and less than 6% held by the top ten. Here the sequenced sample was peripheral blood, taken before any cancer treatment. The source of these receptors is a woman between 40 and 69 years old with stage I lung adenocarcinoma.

In DNA form, the CDR3 reads TGTGCCAGCAGTTTGATACAGGGGGTGGATAATTCACCCCTCCACTTT. This gives the protein CASSLIQGVDNSPLHF. The chain employs TRBV2 and TRBJ1-6, with 8 bases aligning to TRBD1. The CDR3 has 16 residues. Germline values: CDR1 SNHLY, CDR2 FYNNEI. Germline trimming cut 5 bases from V and 5 bases from J; bases unmatched to any gene: 8.

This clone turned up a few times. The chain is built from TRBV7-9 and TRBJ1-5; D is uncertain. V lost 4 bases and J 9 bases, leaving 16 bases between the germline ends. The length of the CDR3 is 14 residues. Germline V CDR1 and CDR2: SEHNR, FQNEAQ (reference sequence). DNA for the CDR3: TGTGCCAGCAGCTCCGACGGGGTTGAGGGGCCCCAGCATTTT. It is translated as CASSSDGVEGPQHF.

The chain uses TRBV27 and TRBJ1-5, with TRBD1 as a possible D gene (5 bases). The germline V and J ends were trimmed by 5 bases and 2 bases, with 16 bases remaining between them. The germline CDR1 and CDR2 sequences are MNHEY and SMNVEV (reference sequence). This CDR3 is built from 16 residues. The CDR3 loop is CASSEGMGRGNQPQHF. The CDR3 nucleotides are TGTGCCAGCAGTGAGGGGATGGGCAGGGGCAATCAGCCCCAGCATTTT.

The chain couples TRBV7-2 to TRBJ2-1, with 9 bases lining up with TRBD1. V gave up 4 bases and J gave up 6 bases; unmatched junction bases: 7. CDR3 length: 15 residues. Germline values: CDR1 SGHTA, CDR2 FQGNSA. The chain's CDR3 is CASSSSGTGINEQFF. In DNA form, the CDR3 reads TGTGCCAGCAGCTCCTCCGGGACAGGGATCAATGAGCAGTTCTTC.

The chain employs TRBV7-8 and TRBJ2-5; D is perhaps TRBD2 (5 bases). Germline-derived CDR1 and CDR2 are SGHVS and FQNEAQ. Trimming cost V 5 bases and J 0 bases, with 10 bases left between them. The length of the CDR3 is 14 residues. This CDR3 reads CASSPRGYQETQYF. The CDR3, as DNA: TGTGCCAGCAGCCCCCGGGGATACCAAGAGACCCAGTACTTC.

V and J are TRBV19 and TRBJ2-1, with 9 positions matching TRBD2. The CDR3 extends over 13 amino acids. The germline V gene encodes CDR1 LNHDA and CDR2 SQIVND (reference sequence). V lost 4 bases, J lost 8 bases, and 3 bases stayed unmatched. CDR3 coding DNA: TGTGCCAGTAGTAATAGCGGGGGTTATGAGCAGTTCTTC. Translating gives CASSNSGGYEQFF.

The CDR3 coding sequence is TGTGCCAGCAGCGCGGGACAGGGTGGAAACACCATATATTTT. This translates into CASSAGQGGNTIYF. This chain links TRBV9 with TRBJ1-3, with 9 bases identical to TRBD1. Germline V CDR1 and CDR2: SGDLS, YYNGEE. This CDR3 is built from 14 residues. V lost 3 bases, J lost 3 bases, and 1 base stayed unmatched.

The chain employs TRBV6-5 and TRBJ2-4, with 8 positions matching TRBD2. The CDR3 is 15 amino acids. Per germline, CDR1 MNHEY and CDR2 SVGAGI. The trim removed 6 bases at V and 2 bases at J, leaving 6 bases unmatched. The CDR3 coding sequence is TGTGCCAGCAGCCGGGGGGGCCGGTCCAAAAACATTCAGTACTTC. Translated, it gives CASSRGGRSKNIQYF.

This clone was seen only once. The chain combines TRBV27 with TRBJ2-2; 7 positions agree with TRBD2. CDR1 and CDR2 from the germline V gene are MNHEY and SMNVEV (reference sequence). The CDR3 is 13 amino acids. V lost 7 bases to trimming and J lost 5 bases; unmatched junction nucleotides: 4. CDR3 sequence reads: CASTRGVTGELFF. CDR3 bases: TGTGCCAGCACACGGGGGGTAACCGGGGAGCTGTTTTTT.

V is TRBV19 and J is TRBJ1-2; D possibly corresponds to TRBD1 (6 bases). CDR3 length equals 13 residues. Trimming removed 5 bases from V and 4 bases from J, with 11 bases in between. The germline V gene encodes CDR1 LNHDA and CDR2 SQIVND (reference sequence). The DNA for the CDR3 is TGTGCCAGTAGTCCTCCCAGGGGCTATGGCTACACCTTC. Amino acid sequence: CASSPPRGYGYTF.

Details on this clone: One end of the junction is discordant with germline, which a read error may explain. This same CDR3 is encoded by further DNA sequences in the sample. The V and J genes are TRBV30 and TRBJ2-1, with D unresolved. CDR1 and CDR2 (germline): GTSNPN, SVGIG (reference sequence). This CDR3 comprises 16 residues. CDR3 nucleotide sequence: TGCGCCTGGAGTGCTTCGACCCCCTCGGTGTACAATGAGCAGTTCTTC. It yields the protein CAWSASTPSVYNEQFF.

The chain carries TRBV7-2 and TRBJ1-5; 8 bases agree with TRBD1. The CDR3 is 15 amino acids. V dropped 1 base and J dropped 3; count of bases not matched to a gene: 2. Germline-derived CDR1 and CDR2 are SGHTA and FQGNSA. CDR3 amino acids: CASSLGTGNNQPQHF. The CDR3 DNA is TGTGCCAGCAGCTTAGGGACAGGGAACAATCAGCCCCAGCATTTT. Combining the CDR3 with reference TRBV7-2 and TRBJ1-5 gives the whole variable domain GAGVSQSPSNKVTEKGKDVELRCDPISGHTALYWYRQSLGQGLEFLIYFQGNSAPDKSGLPSDRFSAERTGGSVSTLTIQRTQQEDSAVYLCASSLGTGNNQPQHFGDGTRLSIL.

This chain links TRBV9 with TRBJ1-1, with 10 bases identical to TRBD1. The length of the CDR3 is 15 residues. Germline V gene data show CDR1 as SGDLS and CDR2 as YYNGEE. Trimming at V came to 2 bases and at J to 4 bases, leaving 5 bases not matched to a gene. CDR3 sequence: CASSVDGQGVTEAFF. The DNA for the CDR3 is TGTGCCAGCAGCGTCGACGGACAGGGGGTCACTGAAGCTTTCTTT.

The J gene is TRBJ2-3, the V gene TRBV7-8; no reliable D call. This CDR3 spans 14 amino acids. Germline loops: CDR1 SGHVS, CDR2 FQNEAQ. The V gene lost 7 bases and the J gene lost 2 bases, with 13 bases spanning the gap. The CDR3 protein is CASMLTYYTDTQYF. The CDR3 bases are TGTGCCAGCATGTTAACATATTACACAGATACGCAGTATTTT.

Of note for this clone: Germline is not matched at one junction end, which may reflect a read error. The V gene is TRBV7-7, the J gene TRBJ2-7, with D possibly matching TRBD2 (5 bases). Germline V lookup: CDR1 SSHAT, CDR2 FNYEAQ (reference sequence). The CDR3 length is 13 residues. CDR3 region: CASSLANSPEQYF. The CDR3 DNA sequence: TGTGCTAGCAGCTTAGCGAACAGCCCCGAGCAGTACTTC. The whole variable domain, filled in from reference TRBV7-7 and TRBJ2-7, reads GAGVSQSPRYKVTKRGQDVTLRCDPISSHATLYWYQQALGQGPEFLTYFNYEAQPDKSGLPSDRFSAERPEGSISTLTIQRTEQRDSAMYRCASSLANSPEQYFGPGTRLTVT.

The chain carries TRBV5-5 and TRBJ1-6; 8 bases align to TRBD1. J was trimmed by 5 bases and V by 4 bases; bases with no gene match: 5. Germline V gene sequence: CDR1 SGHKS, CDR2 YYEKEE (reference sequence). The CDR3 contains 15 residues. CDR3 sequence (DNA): TGTGCCAGCAGCCCAACAGGGGGGGATAATTCACCCCTCCACTTT. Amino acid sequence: CASSPTGGDNSPLHF. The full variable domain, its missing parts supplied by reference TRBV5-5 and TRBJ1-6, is DAGVTQSPTHLIKTRGQQVTLRCSPISGHKSVSWYQQVLGQGPQFIFQYYEKEERGRGNFPDRFSARQFPNYSSELNVNALLLGDSALYLCASSPTGGDNSPLHFGNGTRLTVT.

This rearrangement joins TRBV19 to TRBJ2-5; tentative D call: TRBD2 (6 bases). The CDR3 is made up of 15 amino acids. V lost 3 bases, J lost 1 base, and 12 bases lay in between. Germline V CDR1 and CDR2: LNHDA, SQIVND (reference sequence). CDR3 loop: CASSIGGTRQETQYF. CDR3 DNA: TGTGCCAGTAGTATTGGGGGGACCCGCCAAGAGACCCAGTACTTC.

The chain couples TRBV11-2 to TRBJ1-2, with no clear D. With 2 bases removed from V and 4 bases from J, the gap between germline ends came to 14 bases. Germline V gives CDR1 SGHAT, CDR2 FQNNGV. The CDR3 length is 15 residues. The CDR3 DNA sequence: TGTGCCAGCAGCTTAATTGGCCCAGGTTCCTATGGCTACACCTTC. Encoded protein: CASSLIGPGSYGYTF.

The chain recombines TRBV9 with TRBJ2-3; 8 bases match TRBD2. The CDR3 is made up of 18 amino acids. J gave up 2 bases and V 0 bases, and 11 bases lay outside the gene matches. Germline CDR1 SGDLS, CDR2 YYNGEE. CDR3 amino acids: CASSVAIGPAGDTDTQYF. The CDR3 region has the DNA TGTGCCAGCAGCGTAGCTATCGGACCAGCGGGGGACACAGATACGCAGTATTTT.

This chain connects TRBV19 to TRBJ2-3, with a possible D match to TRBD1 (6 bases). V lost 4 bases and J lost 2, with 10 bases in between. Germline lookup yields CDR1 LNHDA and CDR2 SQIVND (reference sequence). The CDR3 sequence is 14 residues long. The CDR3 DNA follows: TGTGCCAGTAGTACTGGACAGAACACAGATACGCAGTATTTT. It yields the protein CASSTGQNTDTQYF. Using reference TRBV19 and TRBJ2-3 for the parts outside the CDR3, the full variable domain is DGGITQSPKYLFRKEGQNVTLSCEQNLNHDAMYWYRQDPGQGLRLIYYSQIVNDFQKGDIAEGYSVSREKKESFPLTVTSAQKNPTAFYLCASSTGQNTDTQYFGPGTRLTVL.

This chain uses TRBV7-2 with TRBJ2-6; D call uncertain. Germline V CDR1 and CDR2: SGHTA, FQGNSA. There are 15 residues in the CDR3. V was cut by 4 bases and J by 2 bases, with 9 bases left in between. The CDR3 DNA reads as TGTGCCAGCAGCTCAAGGATTCCTGGGGCCAACGTCCTGACTTTC. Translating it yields CASSSRIPGANVLTF. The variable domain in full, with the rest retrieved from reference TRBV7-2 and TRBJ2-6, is GAGVSQSPSNKVTEKGKDVELRCDPISGHTALYWYRQSLGQGLEFLIYFQGNSAPDKSGLPSDRFSAERTGGSVSTLTIQRTQQEDSAVYLCASSSRIPGANVLTFGAGSRLTVL.

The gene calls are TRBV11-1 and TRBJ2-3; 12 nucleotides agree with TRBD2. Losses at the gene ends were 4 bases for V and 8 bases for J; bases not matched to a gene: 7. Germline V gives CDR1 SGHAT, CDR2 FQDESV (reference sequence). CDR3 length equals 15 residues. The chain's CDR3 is CASSSLAGGLGTQYF. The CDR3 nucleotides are TGTGCCAGCAGCTCGCTAGCGGGGGGGCTAGGTACGCAGTATTTT.

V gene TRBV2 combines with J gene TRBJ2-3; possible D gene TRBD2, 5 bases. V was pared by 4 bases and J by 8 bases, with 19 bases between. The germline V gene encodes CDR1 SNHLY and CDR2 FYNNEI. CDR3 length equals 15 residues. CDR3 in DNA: TGTGCCAGCAGTGTACACCCAGGACTTTCGCCTACGCAGTATTTT. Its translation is CASSVHPGLSPTQYF.

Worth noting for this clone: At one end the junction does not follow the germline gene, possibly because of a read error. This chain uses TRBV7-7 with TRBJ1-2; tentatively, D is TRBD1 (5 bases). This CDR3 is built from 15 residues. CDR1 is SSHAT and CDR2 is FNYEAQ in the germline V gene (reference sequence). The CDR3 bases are TGTGCTAGCAGCCCCCTCCCGACAGAAACCTATGGCTACACCTTC. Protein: CASSPLPTETYGYTF.

The CDR3 bases are TGTGCCAGCAATCGGGACAGGGGGCTTCAGCCCCAGCATTTT. This sequence encodes CASNRDRGLQPQHF. V and J are TRBV28 and TRBJ1-5; TRBD1 matches at 12 bases. The CDR3 is made up of 14 amino acids. The V segment lost 7 bases and the J segment 6 bases; nucleotides outside the gene matches: 4. Germline CDR1 and CDR2: MDHEN and SYDVKM.

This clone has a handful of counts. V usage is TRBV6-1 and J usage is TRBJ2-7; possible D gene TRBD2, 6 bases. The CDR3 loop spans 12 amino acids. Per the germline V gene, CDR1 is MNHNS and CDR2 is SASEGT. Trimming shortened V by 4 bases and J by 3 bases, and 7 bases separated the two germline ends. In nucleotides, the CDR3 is TGTGCCAGCAGTGTGGAGGGCTACGAGCAGTACTTC. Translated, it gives CASSVEGYEQYF.

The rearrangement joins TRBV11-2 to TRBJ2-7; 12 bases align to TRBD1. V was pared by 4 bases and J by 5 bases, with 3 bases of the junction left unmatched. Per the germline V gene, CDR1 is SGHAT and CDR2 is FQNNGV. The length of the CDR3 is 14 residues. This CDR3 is CASSWDRGLHEQYF. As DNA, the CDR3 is TGTGCCAGCAGCTGGGACAGGGGGCTCCACGAGCAGTACTTC.

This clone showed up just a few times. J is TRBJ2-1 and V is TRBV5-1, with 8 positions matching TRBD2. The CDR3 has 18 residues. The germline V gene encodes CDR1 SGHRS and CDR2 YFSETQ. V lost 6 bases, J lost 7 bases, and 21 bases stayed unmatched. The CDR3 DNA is TGCGCCAGCACCACAATAAAGCGGGGGACCTCTTTTAAGAATGAGCAGTTCTTC. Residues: CASTTIKRGTSFKNEQFF.

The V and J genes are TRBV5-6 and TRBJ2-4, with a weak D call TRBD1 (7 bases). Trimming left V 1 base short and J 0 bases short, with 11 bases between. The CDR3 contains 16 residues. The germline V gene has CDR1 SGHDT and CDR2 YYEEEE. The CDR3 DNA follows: TGTGCCAGCAGCTTGTACAGGGGACTAGCCAAAAACATTCAGTACTTC. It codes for CASSLYRGLAKNIQYF.

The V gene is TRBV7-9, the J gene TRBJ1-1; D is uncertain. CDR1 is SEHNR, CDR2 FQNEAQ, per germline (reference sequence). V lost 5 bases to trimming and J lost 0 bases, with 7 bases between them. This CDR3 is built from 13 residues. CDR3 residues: CASSPTMNTEAFF. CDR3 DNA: TGTGCCAGCAGCCCGACGATGAACACTGAAGCTTTCTTT.